A single sample gave rise to the 19 T cell receptor beta chains below, sequenced in a study of identical twins. TCRdb reprocessed the 5' RACE reads with MiXCR, giving one entry per CDR3 protein. Of fewer than 650,000 distinct CDR3 sequences in the sample, roughly 9.9% were seen once. These data were also filed under a second study, of yellow fever vaccine responses in identical twins.

The sample comprised PBMCs. The receptors were sampled from a woman younger than 30 in good health.

V and J are TRBV12-3 or TRBV12-4 and TRBJ2-1; 7 positions agree with TRBD2. With 3 bases clipped from V and 6 bases from J, the junction kept 8 bases outside the gene matches. The CDR3 runs to 15 residues. The CDR3 spells CASSLVGGRGNEQFF. CDR3 bases: TGTGCCAGCAGTTTGGTCGGTGGGAGGGGCAATGAGCAGTTCTTC.

This clonotype was seen more than once but under ten times. The gene calls are TRBV15 and TRBJ2-3; the match to TRBD2 covers 7 bases. The CDR3 has 17 amino acids. V lost 0 bases, J lost 1 base, and 7 bases stayed unmatched. The germline V gene has CDR1 LNHNV and CDR2 YYDKDF (reference sequence). This CDR3 is CATSRDSAGVGTDTQYF. The CDR3, as DNA: TGTGCCACCAGCAGAGATTCGGCGGGAGTGGGCACAGATACGCAGTATTTT.

This clonotype was counted a few times. J is TRBJ2-3 and V is TRBV20-1; 9 bases match TRBD2. The V and J ends lost 3 bases and 2 bases, in that order; junction bases with no gene match: 6. Per the germline V gene, CDR1 is DFQATT and CDR2 is SNEGSKA (reference sequence). The CDR3 contains 15 residues. CDR3 nucleotide sequence: TGCAGTGCTAGGCCCCTAGCGGGGAACACAGATACGCAGTATTTT. This encodes CSARPLAGNTDTQYF.

This chain connects TRBV25-1 to TRBJ2-5, with 7 bases identical to TRBD1. The germline CDR1 and CDR2 sequences are MGHDK and SYGVNS. The length of the CDR3 is 12 residues. The ends lost 11 bases at V and 1 base at J; junction bases unmatched: 4. This CDR3 reads CAPGTAQETQYF. The CDR3 nucleotides read TGTGCCCCCGGGACAGCCCAAGAGACCCAGTACTTC.

This clonotype was detected many times. The J gene is TRBJ2-2, the V gene TRBV20-1, with 10 bases identical to TRBD2. Germline CDR1 DFQATT, CDR2 SNEGSKA (reference sequence). CDR3 size: 15 residues. The ends lost 3 bases at V and 3 bases at J; junction bases unmatched: 4. CDR3 in DNA: TGCAGTGCTAGTCGGCTAGCGGGAGACACCGGGGAGCTGTTTTTT. This gives the protein CSASRLAGDTGELFF.

This clonotype was seen many times. The genes are TRBV28 and TRBJ1-5; TRBD1 matches at 8 bases. Trimming removed 5 bases from V and 5 bases from J; junction bases left unmatched: 14. The CDR3 sequence is 17 residues long. The germline CDR1 and CDR2 sequences are MDHEN and SYDVKM. The CDR3 sequence: CASSGENLRGLDQPQHF. The CDR3, as DNA: TGTGCCAGCAGTGGGGAAAATCTCAGGGGGCTAGATCAGCCCCAGCATTTT.

This clonotype was observed at least ten times. The V gene is TRBV2, the J gene TRBJ1-1; no clear D gene. Germline V CDR1 and CDR2: SNHLY, FYNNEI. Deletions cut 6 bases from V and 2 bases from J, with 10 bases between. The length of the CDR3 is 13 residues. In DNA form, the CDR3 reads TGTGCCAGCAGCGCGGACGCCAACACTGAAGCTTTCTTT. This sequence encodes CASSADANTEAFF.

This clonotype was counted between two and nine times. The chain combines TRBV4-3 with TRBJ2-7; D is unresolved. Germline values: CDR1 LGHNA, CDR2 YSLEER. This CDR3 is built from 12 residues. The V end was cut by 0 bases, the J end by 7 bases, with 7 bases between. CDR3 DNA sequence: TGCGCCAGCAGCCAAGATTTAAGGGAGCAGTACTTC. Translating gives CASSQDLREQYF.

This clonotype appeared many times. The rearrangement joins TRBV7-9 to TRBJ2-3, with D unresolved. The CDR3 is made up of 15 amino acids. V was pared by 4 bases and J by 0 bases, with 11 bases between. Per the germline V gene, CDR1 is SEHNR and CDR2 is FQNEAQ (reference sequence). The CDR3 nucleotides are TGTGCCAGCAGCTCTGGGGTGATAAGCACAGATACGCAGTATTTT. It encodes CASSSGVISTDTQYF.

In its sample, this clonotype was seen a few times. The chain is built from TRBV12-3 or TRBV12-4 and TRBJ2-1, with TRBD2 matching 11 bases. There are 17 residues in the CDR3. The ends lost 3 bases at V and 0 bases at J; junction bases unmatched: 4. The CDR3 region is CASSFTSGGISYNEQFF. The DNA of the CDR3 is TGTGCCAGCAGTTTTACTAGCGGGGGAATCTCCTACAATGAGCAGTTCTTC.

This clonotype occurred a few times. This chain uses TRBV3-1 with TRBJ2-2; TRBD2 might be the D (5 bases). Germline V gene data show CDR1 as LGHDT and CDR2 as YNNKEL (reference sequence). Deletions cut 1 base from V and 6 bases from J, with 6 bases between. CDR3 length: 13 amino acids. In DNA form, the CDR3 reads TGTGCCAGCAGCCAAGCTAGCCCCGGGGAGCTGTTTTTT. Residues: CASSQASPGELFF.

V is TRBV5-1 and J is TRBJ1-1; unclear D gene. Germline CDR1 reads SGHRS; CDR2 reads YFSETQ. Trimming took off 0 bases at V and 1 base at J, with 7 bases between the two ends. This CDR3 region has 14 residues. CDR3 sequence: CASSLVLKNTEAFF. The CDR3 nucleotides are TGCGCCAGCAGCTTGGTCTTGAAGAACACTGAAGCTTTCTTT.

The sample holds many counts of this clonotype. This chain joins TRBV15 and TRBJ1-5; D call uncertain. This CDR3 is 21 amino acids long. V was cut by 0 bases and J by 1 base, with 25 bases left in between. Germline CDR1 reads LNHNV; CDR2 reads YYDKDF (reference sequence). CDR3 in amino acids: CATSRDGFNWSFSGSNQPQHF. The CDR3 nucleotides are TGTGCCACCAGCAGAGATGGTTTTAACTGGTCATTTTCCGGCAGCAATCAGCCCCAGCATTTT.

Comment on this clonotype: A read error may account for a junction end that differs from germline. The J gene is TRBJ2-3, the V gene TRBV5-5; D perhaps matches TRBD1 (5 bases). This CDR3 is built from 14 residues. Germline assignment: CDR1 SGHKS and CDR2 YYEKEE (reference sequence). CDR3 in DNA: TGTGCCATCAGCCCAGGGCCCCTCACAGATACGCAGTATTTT. Translation gives CAISPGPLTDTQYF. Looking up the rest from reference TRBV5-5 and TRBJ2-3 gives the full variable domain: DAGVTQSPTHLIKTRGQQVTLRCSPISGHKSVSWYQQVLGQGPQFIFQYYEKEERGRGNFPDRFSARQFPNYSSELNVNALLLGDSALYLCAISPGPLTDTQYFGPGTRLTVL.

The chain is built from TRBV20-1 and TRBJ1-6; D gene uncertain. V was pared by 0 bases and J by 13 bases, with 13 bases between. Germline V gene sequence: CDR1 DFQATT, CDR2 SNEGSKA (reference sequence). The CDR3 contains 13 residues. In nucleotides, the CDR3 is TGCAGTGCTAGAGACCGGGAGGGAACCCCCCTCCACTTT. It encodes CSARDREGTPLHF.

This clonotype has at least ten counts. The rearrangement joins TRBV12-3 or TRBV12-4 to TRBJ1-1; D gene uncertain. The V end was cut by 6 bases, the J end by 5 bases, with 13 bases between. The CDR3 runs 13 residues. As DNA, the CDR3 is TGTGCCAGCAGAGGAACATCCCGGACTGAAGCTTTCTTT. It translates to CASRGTSRTEAFF.

This clonotype was picked up a small number of times. The genes are TRBV5-1 and TRBJ2-3, with 9 bases fitting TRBD2. This CDR3 spans 16 amino acids. The ends lost 4 bases at V and 6 bases at J; junction bases unmatched: 12. Germline loops: CDR1 SGHRS, CDR2 YFSETQ. CDR3 coding DNA: TGCGCCAGCAGCCAGACTAGCGGCGCTGCGACTGATACGCAGTATTTT. Protein product: CASSQTSGAATDTQYF.

This clonotype has a handful of counts. The chain has TRBV7-6 and TRBJ2-3; 11 positions agree with TRBD2. Germline CDR1 SGHVS, CDR2 FNYEAQ. This CDR3 is 18 amino acids long. The J segment lost 3 bases and the V segment lost 2 bases, leaving 10 bases of the junction unmatched. The CDR3 reads CASSLFEVAGGITDTQYF. For the CDR3, the DNA is TGTGCCAGCAGCTTATTCGAGGTAGCGGGAGGGATAACAGATACGCAGTATTTT.

The chain combines TRBV7-9 with TRBJ2-7; 9 positions agree with TRBD2. This CDR3 has 15 amino acids. The junction had 7 bases not matched to a gene; V was cut back by 5 bases and J by 2 bases. Germline CDR1 reads SEHNR; CDR2 reads FQNEAQ (reference sequence). CDR3: CASSGSSGGTYEQYF. The CDR3, as DNA: TGTGCCAGCAGCGGGTCAAGCGGGGGGACCTACGAGCAGTACTTC.